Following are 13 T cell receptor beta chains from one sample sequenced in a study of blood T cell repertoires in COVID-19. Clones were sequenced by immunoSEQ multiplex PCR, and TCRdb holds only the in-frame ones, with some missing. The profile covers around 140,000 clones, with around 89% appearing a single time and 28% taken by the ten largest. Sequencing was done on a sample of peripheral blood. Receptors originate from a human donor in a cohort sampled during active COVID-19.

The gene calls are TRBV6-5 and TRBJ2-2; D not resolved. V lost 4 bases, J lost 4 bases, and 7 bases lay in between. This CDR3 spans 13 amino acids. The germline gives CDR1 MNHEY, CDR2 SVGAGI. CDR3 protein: CASSSLSTGELFF. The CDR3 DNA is TGTGCCAGCAGTTCCCTCTCCACCGGGGAGCTGTTTTTT.

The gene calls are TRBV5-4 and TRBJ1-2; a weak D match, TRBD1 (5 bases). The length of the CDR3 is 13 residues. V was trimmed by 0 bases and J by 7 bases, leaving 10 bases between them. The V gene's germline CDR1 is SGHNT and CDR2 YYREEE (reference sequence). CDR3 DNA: TGTGCCAGCAGCTTGGGCAGGGAAGGTGGCTACACCTTC. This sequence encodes CASSLGREGGYTF.

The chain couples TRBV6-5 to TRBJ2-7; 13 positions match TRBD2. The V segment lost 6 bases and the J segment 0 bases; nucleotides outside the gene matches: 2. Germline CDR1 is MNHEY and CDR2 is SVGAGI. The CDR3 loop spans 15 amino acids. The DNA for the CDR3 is TGTGCCAGCAGAGGACTAGCGGGAGACTCCTACGAGCAGTACTTC. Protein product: CASRGLAGDSYEQYF.

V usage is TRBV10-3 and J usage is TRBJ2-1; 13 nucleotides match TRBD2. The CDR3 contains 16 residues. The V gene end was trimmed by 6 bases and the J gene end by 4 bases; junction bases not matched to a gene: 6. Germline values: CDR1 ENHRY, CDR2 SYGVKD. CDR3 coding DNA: TGTGCCATCAGCCCCGGACTAGCGGGGGTTTACAATGAGCAGTTCTTC. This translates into CAISPGLAGVYNEQFF.

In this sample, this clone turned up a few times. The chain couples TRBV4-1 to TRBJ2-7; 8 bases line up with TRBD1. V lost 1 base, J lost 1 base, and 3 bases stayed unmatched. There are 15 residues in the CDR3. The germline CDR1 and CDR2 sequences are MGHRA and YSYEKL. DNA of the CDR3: TGCGCCAGCAGCCAAGGGACAGGGATTTCCTACGAGCAGTACTTC. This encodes CASSQGTGISYEQYF.

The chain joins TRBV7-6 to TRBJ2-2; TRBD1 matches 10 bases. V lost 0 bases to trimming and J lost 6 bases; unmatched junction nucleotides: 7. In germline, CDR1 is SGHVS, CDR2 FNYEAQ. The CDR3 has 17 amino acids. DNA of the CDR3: TGTGCCAGCAGCTTAGCCCTGGGACAGGGGATGGCCGGGGAGCTGTTTTTT. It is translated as CASSLALGQGMAGELFF.

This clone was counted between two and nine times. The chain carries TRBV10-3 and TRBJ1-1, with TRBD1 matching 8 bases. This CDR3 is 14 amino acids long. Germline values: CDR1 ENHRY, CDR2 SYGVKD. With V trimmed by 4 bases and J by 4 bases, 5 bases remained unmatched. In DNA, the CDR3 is TGTGCCATCAGTGGACAGGGGCAGGGCACTGAAGCTTTCTTT. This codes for CAISGQGQGTEAFF.

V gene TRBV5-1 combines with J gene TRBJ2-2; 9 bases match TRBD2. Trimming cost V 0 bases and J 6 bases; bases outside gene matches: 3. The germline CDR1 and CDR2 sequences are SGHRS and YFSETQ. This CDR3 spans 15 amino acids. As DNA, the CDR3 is TGCGCCAGCAGCTTGGCGGCGGGGGGGCCCGGGGAGCTGTTTTTT. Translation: CASSLAAGGPGELFF.

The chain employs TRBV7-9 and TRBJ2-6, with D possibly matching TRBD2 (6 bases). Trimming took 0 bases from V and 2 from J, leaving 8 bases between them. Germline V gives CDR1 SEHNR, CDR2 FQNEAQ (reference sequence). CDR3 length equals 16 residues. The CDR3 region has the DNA TGTGCCAGCAGCTTAGCGTGGGGGGCTGGGGCCAACGTCCTGACTTTC. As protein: CASSLAWGAGANVLTF.

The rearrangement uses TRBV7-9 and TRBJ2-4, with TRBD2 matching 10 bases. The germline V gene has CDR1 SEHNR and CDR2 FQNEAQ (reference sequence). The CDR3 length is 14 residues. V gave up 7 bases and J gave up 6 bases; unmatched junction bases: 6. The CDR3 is CASNQAGGPNIQYF. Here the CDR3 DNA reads TGTGCCAGCAACCAAGCGGGGGGGCCAAACATTCAGTACTTC.

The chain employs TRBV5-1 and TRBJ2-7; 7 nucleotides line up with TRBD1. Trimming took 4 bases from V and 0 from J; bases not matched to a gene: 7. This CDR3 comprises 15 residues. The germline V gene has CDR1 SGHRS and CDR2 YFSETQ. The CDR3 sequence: CASSTIGQDSYEQYF. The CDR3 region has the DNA TGCGCCAGCAGCACGATCGGACAGGACTCCTACGAGCAGTACTTC.

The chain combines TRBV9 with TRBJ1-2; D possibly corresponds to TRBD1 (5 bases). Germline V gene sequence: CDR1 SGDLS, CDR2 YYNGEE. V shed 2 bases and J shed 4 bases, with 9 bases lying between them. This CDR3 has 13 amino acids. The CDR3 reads CASSVGLLYGYTF. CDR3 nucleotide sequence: TGTGCCAGCAGCGTGGGACTTCTCTATGGCTACACCTTC.

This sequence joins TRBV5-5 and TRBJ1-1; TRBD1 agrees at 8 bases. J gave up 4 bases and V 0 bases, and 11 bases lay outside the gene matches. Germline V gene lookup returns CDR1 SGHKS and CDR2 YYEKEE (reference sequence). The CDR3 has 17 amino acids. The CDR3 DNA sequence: TGTGCCAGCAGCTTGGAGGCAGGGGGCGCATATAGCACTGAAGCTTTCTTT. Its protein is CASSLEAGGAYSTEAFF.